These 6 T cell receptor beta chains were all obtained from the same sample, sequenced in a study of blood T cell repertoires in COVID-19. Repertoires were generated with immunoSEQ multiplex PCR, while TCRdb's copy carries only in-frame clones and drops some. The sample carries more than 250,000 clones, 80% to 90% recorded once. Sequences were obtained from peripheral blood. The receptors were gathered from a woman in her forties or fifties with COVID-19, enrolled during active disease.

V usage is TRBV6-1 and J usage is TRBJ2-4, with TRBD2 as a possible D gene (7 bases). This CDR3 is built from 15 residues. Trimming left V 2 bases short and J 6 bases short, with 14 bases between. In germline, CDR1 is MNHNS, CDR2 SASEGT. CDR3 residues: CASSEWEGVGNIQYF. For the CDR3, the DNA is TGTGCCAGCAGTGAATGGGAGGGGGTTGGAAACATTCAGTACTTC.

This chain uses TRBV18 with TRBJ1-2, with unresolved D. Trimming cost V 0 bases and J 7 bases, with 9 bases left between them. Germline values: CDR1 KGHSH, CDR2 LQKENI. The CDR3 spans 13 residues. The CDR3 region is CASSPPVTSGYTF. The CDR3 region has the DNA TGTGCCAGCTCACCACCGGTCACATCTGGCTACACCTTC. The full variable domain, its missing parts supplied by reference TRBV18 and TRBJ1-2, is NAGVMQNPRHLVRRRGQEARLRCSPMKGHSHVYWYRQLPEEGLKFMVYLQKENIIDESGMPKERFSAEFPKEGPSILRIQQVVRGDSAAYFCASSPPVTSGYTFGSGTRLTVV.

The V gene is TRBV5-5, the J gene TRBJ1-1; 7 nucleotides agree with TRBD1. Germline CDR1 is SGHKS and CDR2 is YYEKEE (reference sequence). The V gene end was trimmed by 5 bases and the J gene end by 6 bases; junction bases not matched to a gene: 13. There are 15 residues in the CDR3. The chain's CDR3 is CASRPGDRDNSEAFF. The CDR3 DNA is TGTGCCAGCAGGCCCGGCGACAGGGATAACTCTGAAGCTTTCTTT.

The chain employs TRBV11-1 and TRBJ2-3; 8 nucleotides align to TRBD2. CDR3 length equals 14 residues. V dropped 6 bases and J dropped 4; count of bases not matched to a gene: 6. CDR1 is SGHAT, CDR2 FQDESV, per germline (reference sequence). This chain's CDR3 is CASRPREGADTQYF. As DNA, the CDR3 is TGTGCCAGCAGGCCTCGGGAGGGGGCAGATACGCAGTATTTT.

This chain joins TRBV6-4 and TRBJ2-2; TRBD1 matches 9 bases. J gave up 2 bases and V 3 bases, and 4 bases lay outside the gene matches. The CDR3 loop spans 16 amino acids. Looked up from germline, CDR1 is MRHNA and CDR2 is SNTAGT. DNA of the CDR3: TGTGCCAGCAGTGAGGGGGGACAGGGAAACACCGGGGAGCTGTTTTTT. Amino acid sequence: CASSEGGQGNTGELFF.

The CDR3 region is CSASRGDGTDTQYF. The CDR3 nucleotides read TGCAGTGCTAGTCGGGGGGACGGCACAGATACGCAGTATTTT. The V call is TRBV20-1, the J call TRBJ2-3; TRBD2 aligns across 7 bases. CDR3 size: 14 residues. CDR1 is DFQATT and CDR2 is SNEGSKA in the germline V gene (reference sequence). Trimming took 3 bases from V and 1 from J; bases not matched to a gene: 4.